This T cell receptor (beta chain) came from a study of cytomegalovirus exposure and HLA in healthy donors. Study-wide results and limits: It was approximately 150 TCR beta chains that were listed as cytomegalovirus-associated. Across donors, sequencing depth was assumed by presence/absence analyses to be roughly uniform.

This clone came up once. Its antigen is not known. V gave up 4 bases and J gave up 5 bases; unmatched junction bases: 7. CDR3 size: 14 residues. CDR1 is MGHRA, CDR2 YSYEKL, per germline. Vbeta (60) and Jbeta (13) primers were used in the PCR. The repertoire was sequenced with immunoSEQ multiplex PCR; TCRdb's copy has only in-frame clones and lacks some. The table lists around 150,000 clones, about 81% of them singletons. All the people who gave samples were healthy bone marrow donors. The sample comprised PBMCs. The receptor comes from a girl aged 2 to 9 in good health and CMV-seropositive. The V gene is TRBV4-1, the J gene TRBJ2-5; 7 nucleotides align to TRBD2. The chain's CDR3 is CASSRGEGGETQYF. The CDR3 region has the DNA TGCGCCAGCAGCCGTGGGGAGGGAGGGGAGACCCAGTACTTC.